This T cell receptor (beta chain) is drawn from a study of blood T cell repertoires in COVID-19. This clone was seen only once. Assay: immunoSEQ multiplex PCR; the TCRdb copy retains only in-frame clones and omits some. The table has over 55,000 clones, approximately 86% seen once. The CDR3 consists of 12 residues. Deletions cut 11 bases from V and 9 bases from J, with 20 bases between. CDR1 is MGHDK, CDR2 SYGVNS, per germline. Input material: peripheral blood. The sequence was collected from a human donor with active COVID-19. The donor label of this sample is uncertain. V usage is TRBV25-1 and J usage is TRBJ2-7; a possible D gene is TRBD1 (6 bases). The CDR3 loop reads CARGRRGEGQYF. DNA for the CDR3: TGTGCCCGCGGGCGCAGGGGAGAAGGGCAGTACTTC.